This TCR beta chain was obtained from a study of T-cell reconstitution after alpha-beta-depleted transplantation in children. The CDR3 contains 12 residues. Germline CDR1 SGHDT, CDR2 YYEEEE. V was pared by 4 bases and J by 16 bases, with 18 bases between. Preparation of the TCRbeta library used unique molecular identifiers. Each CDR3 protein is one row after TCRdb ran MiXCR on the PCR reads. The sample holds 490,000 or so distinct CDR3 sequences, around 13% seen once. This TCR was recovered from a human donor who donated a stem cell graft to a child with combined immunodeficiency. The source material was PBMCs from the stem cell graft donor, sampled from the stem cell graft. The chain combines TRBV5-6 with TRBJ2-1; the D gene is possibly TRBD1 (5 bases). The CDR3, as DNA: TGTGCCAGCAGCCCCACCCAGGGTTACGAATTCTTC. Its protein product is CASSPTQGYEFF. The variable domain in full, with the rest retrieved from reference TRBV5-6 and TRBJ2-1, is DAGVTQSPTHLIKTRGQQVTLRCSPKSGHDTVSWYQQALGQGPQFIFQYYEEEERQRGNFPDRFSGHQFPNYSSELNVNALLLGDSALYLCASSPTQGYEFFGPGTRLTVL.